One and the same sample provided the 31 T cell receptor beta chains below, sequenced in a study of OX40 agonist ivuxolimab in advanced cancers. Data came from immunoSEQ multiplex PCR; TCRdb stores just in-frame clones and leaves some out. The data show about 50,000 clones, nearly 85% seen once. The sample was CD4+ or CD8+ T cells sorted from blood, taken in a trial of the OX40 agonist ivuxolimab. The receptors originated from an adult with an advanced solid tumor such as melanoma, head and neck, liver or kidney cancer.

The chain employs TRBV19 and TRBJ1-3; D possibly corresponds to TRBD1 (6 bases). Germline CDR1 is LNHDA and CDR2 is SQIVND (reference sequence). The length of the CDR3 is 14 residues. The V end was cut by 11 bases, the J end by 1 base, with 15 bases between. CDR3 bases: TGTGCCTCGCGACAGGACATTTCTGGAAACACCATATATTTT. Protein: CASRQDISGNTIYF.

This clone has just a few counts. V is TRBV4-2 and J is TRBJ1-1; D ambiguous. Germline CDR1 is LGHNA and CDR2 is YNFKEQ. V was shortened by 0 bases and J by 4 bases, with 15 bases between the two germline ends. The CDR3 is 16 residues long. The CDR3 coding sequence is TGTGCCAGCAGCCAAGACCCAGGAGGTAAGGGCACTGAAGCTTTCTTT. Encoded protein: CASSQDPGGKGTEAFF.

The CDR3 DNA follows: TGTGCCAGCAGCGGGGGTGGACAGGGGCGAAACATTCAGTACTTC. This codes for CASSGGGQGRNIQYF. The chain has TRBV9 and TRBJ2-4, with TRBD1 matching 9 bases. The J segment lost 6 bases and the V segment lost 3 bases, leaving 7 bases of the junction unmatched. Germline loops: CDR1 SGDLS, CDR2 YYNGEE. The CDR3 length is 15 residues.

The chain uses TRBV19 and TRBJ2-3, with D unresolved. The CDR3 is 13 residues long. The germline CDR1 and CDR2 sequences are LNHDA and SQIVND (reference sequence). V dropped 11 bases and J dropped 1 base, with 13 bases sitting between them. As DNA, the CDR3 is TGTGCCTCAACCCCGGGCCGCACAGATACGCAGTATTTT. Translating it yields CASTPGRTDTQYF.

The chain couples TRBV7-8 to TRBJ1-1; D unresolved. The CDR3 extends over 13 amino acids. In germline, CDR1 is SGHVS, CDR2 FQNEAQ. The germline V and J ends were trimmed by 2 bases and 3 bases, with 7 bases remaining between them. The CDR3 spells CASSLNTDTEAFF. CDR3 coding DNA: TGTGCCAGCAGCTTAAACACGGACACTGAAGCTTTCTTT. The full variable domain, its missing parts supplied by reference TRBV7-8 and TRBJ1-1, is GAGVSQSPRYKVAKRGQDVALRCDPISGHVSLFWYQQALGQGPEFLTYFQNEAQLDKSGLPSDRFFAERPEGSVSTLKIQRTQQEDSAVYLCASSLNTDTEAFFGQGTRLTVV.

Concerning this clone: An end of the junction does not agree with germline; a read error may underlie this. This chain links TRBV7-9 with TRBJ1-2; TRBD1 matches at 7 bases. Germline V gene data show CDR1 as SEHNR and CDR2 as FQNEAQ (reference sequence). The CDR3 contains 14 residues. This CDR3 reads CASSLGPATGGYTF. For the CDR3, the DNA is TGTGCCAGCAGTTTAGGGCCGGCGACAGGGGGCTACACCTTC.

The gene calls are TRBV2 and TRBJ1-4; D unresolved. CDR1 SNHLY and CDR2 FYNNEI come from the germline V gene. V was clipped by 7 bases and J by 16 bases, with 19 bases between them. The CDR3 is 12 amino acids. CDR3 region: CASTESRAPPFF. CDR3 in DNA: TGTGCCAGCACAGAGAGCCGGGCCCCCCCGTTTTTT.

The V call is TRBV5-6, the J call TRBJ2-2; D is unresolved. Germline assignment: CDR1 SGHDT and CDR2 YYEEEE. The length of the CDR3 is 14 residues. The V end lost 4 bases, the J end lost 2 bases, and 9 bases lay between the germline ends. The CDR3 is CASSPRINTGELFF. Here the CDR3 DNA reads TGTGCCAGCAGCCCCCGTATAAACACCGGGGAGCTGTTTTTT.

V and J are TRBV19 and TRBJ2-3; 7 nucleotides agree with TRBD1. Trimming cost V 5 bases and J 5 bases; bases outside gene matches: 4. CDR3 length: 13 residues. Looked up from germline, CDR1 is LNHDA and CDR2 is SQIVND (reference sequence). CDR3 region: CASSARDRDTQYF. The CDR3 DNA follows: TGTGCCAGTAGTGCCCGGGACAGAGATACGCAGTATTTT.

J is TRBJ1-5 and V is TRBV2; TRBD1 matches 8 bases. Germline CDR1 is SNHLY and CDR2 is FYNNEI. This CDR3 contains 16 residues. V gave up 4 bases and J gave up 4 bases; unmatched junction bases: 9. CDR3 amino acids: CASSVGTGRGNQPQHF. CDR3 coding DNA: TGTGCCAGCAGTGTCGGGACAGGTAGAGGAAATCAGCCCCAGCATTTT.

The V gene is TRBV5-6, the J gene TRBJ2-3; 11 bases agree with TRBD2. Germline V lookup: CDR1 SGHDT, CDR2 YYEEEE. The CDR3 loop spans 16 amino acids. The junction had 6 bases not matched to a gene; V was cut back by 4 bases and J by 2 bases. The CDR3 loop reads CASSTTSGVITDTQYF. DNA for the CDR3: TGTGCCAGCAGCACGACTAGCGGGGTGATCACAGATACGCAGTATTTT.

The genes are TRBV5-6 and TRBJ1-4; D ambiguous. Looked up from germline, CDR1 is SGHDT and CDR2 is YYEEEE. The CDR3 is 13 residues long. V lost 4 bases, J lost 12 bases, and 16 bases lay in between. CDR3: CASSRDVNGELFF. CDR3 in DNA: TGTGCCAGCAGCCGCGATGTGAATGGGGAACTGTTTTTT. The entire variable domain, with the rest obtained from reference TRBV5-6 and TRBJ1-4, is as follows: DAGVTQSPTHLIKTRGQQVTLRCSPKSGHDTVSWYQQALGQGPQFIFQYYEEEERQRGNFPDRFSGHQFPNYSSELNVNALLLGDSALYLCASSRDVNGELFFGSGTQLSVL.

CDR3 DNA sequence: TGTGCCAGCAGATGGCGGGGGGGCCGATACGAGCAGTTCTTC. Amino acid sequence: CASRWRGGRYEQFF. The genes are TRBV2 and TRBJ2-1; 9 nucleotides agree with TRBD2. CDR1 and CDR2 (germline): SNHLY, FYNNEI. This CDR3 contains 14 residues. The V and J ends lost 6 bases and 10 bases, in that order; junction bases with no gene match: 10. Full variable domain (rest looked up from reference TRBV2 and TRBJ2-1): EPEVTQTPSHQVTQMGQEVILRCVPISNHLYFYWYRQILGQKVEFLVSFYNNEISEKSEIFDDQFSVERPDGSNFTLKIRSTKLEDSAMYFCASRWRGGRYEQFFGPGTRLTVL.

The table lists this clone with a count of one. At one of its ends the junction is not consistent with the germline gene, which may arise from a read error. The chain combines TRBV7-7 with TRBJ2-5, with TRBD2 matching over 13 bases. The CDR3 loop spans 15 amino acids. Germline V gene lookup returns CDR1 SSHAT and CDR2 FNYEAQ (reference sequence). The CDR3 coding sequence is TGTGCTAGCAGCCTTAGGGGACTAGCGGGGGAGACCCAGTACTTC. Its translation: CASSLRGLAGETQYF.

The chain employs TRBV6-1 and TRBJ1-2; D is possibly TRBD1 (6 bases). Trimming shortened V by 4 bases and J by 6 bases, and 9 bases separated the two germline ends. The CDR3 covers 12 residues. CDR1 and CDR2 (germline): MNHNS, SASEGT. The CDR3 reads CASSASGDGYTF. CDR3 bases: TGTGCCAGCAGTGCCTCAGGGGATGGCTACACCTTC.

V usage is TRBV4-1 and J usage is TRBJ1-3; weak D call: TRBD1 (6 bases). V lost 4 bases to trimming and J lost 0 bases, with 19 bases between them. The CDR3 totals 18 residues. Germline loops: CDR1 MGHRA, CDR2 YSYEKL. CDR3 sequence reads: CASSPGFAGDRSGNTIYF. DNA for the CDR3: TGCGCCAGCAGCCCGGGGTTCGCAGGGGACCGCTCTGGAAACACCATATATTTT.

The V gene is TRBV11-2, the J gene TRBJ1-6; no clear D gene. V was cut by 11 bases and J by 8 bases, with 13 bases left in between. CDR1 SGHAT and CDR2 FQNNGV come from the germline V gene. There are 12 residues in the CDR3. Here the CDR3 DNA reads TGTGCCTGCCGACATGCCGATTCACCCCTCCACTTT. This encodes CACRHADSPLHF.

The CDR3 protein is CASSLAGARENIQYF. In DNA form, the CDR3 reads TGCGCCAGCAGCTTGGCGGGGGCCCGGGAAAACATTCAGTACTTC. The J gene is TRBJ2-4, the V gene TRBV5-1; D is perhaps TRBD1 or TRBD2 (6 bases each). The V end was cut by 0 bases, the J end by 5 bases, with 12 bases between. Germline CDR1 SGHRS, CDR2 YFSETQ. This CDR3 is built from 15 residues. Based on the CDR3 plus reference TRBV5-1 and TRBJ2-4, the full variable domain is KAGVTQTPRYLIKTRGQQVTLSCSPISGHRSVSWYQQTPGQGLQFLFEYFSETQRNKGNFPGRFSGRQFSNSRSEMNVSTLELGDSALYLCASSLAGARENIQYFGAGTRLSVL.

The V call is TRBV6-5, the J call TRBJ1-2; D unresolved. The CDR3 extends over 15 amino acids. Between the trimmed V and J ends, which lost 0 bases and 4 bases, there was a span of 12 bases. Per the germline V gene, CDR1 is MNHEY and CDR2 is SVGAGI. In DNA form, the CDR3 reads TGTGCCAGCAGTTACTCATCTGGGATGGGCTATGGCTACACCTTC. Translating gives CASSYSSGMGYGYTF.

This rearrangement joins TRBV6-6 to TRBJ2-5, with D maybe TRBD2 (7 bases). Trimming stripped 8 bases from V and 4 bases from J, with 14 bases between. Germline V gene data show CDR1 as MNHNY and CDR2 as SVGAGI (reference sequence). This CDR3 spans 13 amino acids. CDR3 loop: CASAQGGGETQYF. The CDR3 nucleotides are TGTGCCAGCGCCCAAGGGGGGGGAGAGACCCAGTACTTC.

The V call is TRBV9, the J call TRBJ1-4; D may be TRBD1 (5 bases). CDR3 length: 13 residues. Germline V CDR1 and CDR2: SGDLS, YYNGEE. Trimming left V 5 bases short and J 3 bases short, with 8 bases between. CDR3 nucleotide sequence: TGTGCCAGCAGTCAGGGACCTAATGAAAAACTGTTTTTT. Its translation is CASSQGPNEKLFF.

This rearrangement joins TRBV29-1 to TRBJ2-5; the match to TRBD1 covers 7 bases. The J call may be in error: the DNA end matches TRBJ2-7 better. From germline, CDR1 is SQVTM and CDR2 ANQGSEA. This CDR3 comprises 13 residues. This CDR3 reads CSARGFSSYEQYF. CDR3 in DNA: TGCAGCGCCAGGGGGTTTAGCTCCTACGAGCAGTACTTC.

This clone has just one count. The rearrangement links TRBV19 to TRBJ2-3, with 14 positions matching TRBD2. Germline assignment: CDR1 LNHDA and CDR2 SQIVND (reference sequence). The CDR3 runs to 16 residues. V dropped 3 bases and J dropped 3; count of bases not matched to a gene: 2. The CDR3 protein is CASSMRTSGGTDTQYF. The CDR3 DNA sequence: TGTGCCAGTAGTATGAGGACTAGCGGGGGGACAGATACGCAGTATTTT.

The chain combines TRBV6-5 with TRBJ1-1; no clear D gene. CDR1 is MNHEY, CDR2 SVGAGI, per germline. The CDR3 covers 14 residues. The V gene lost 2 bases and the J gene lost 2 bases, with 9 bases spanning the gap. For the CDR3, the DNA is TGTGCCAGCAGTTACGGCAGGAGAAACACTGAAGCTTTCTTT. It is translated as CASSYGRRNTEAFF.

This chain links TRBV7-8 with TRBJ2-3; D call uncertain. With 8 bases removed from V and 4 bases from J, the gap between germline ends came to 16 bases. Looked up from germline, CDR1 is SGHVS and CDR2 is FQNEAQ. The CDR3 spans 14 residues. Written as DNA, the CDR3 is TGTGCCAGCGGCCCGAAAGAGTACGCAGATACGCAGTATTTT. The encoded protein is CASGPKEYADTQYF.

V gene TRBV6-5 combines with J gene TRBJ2-7; D perhaps matches TRBD2 (6 bases). Germline lookup yields CDR1 MNHEY and CDR2 SVGAGI. The CDR3 is 14 amino acids. V lost 3 bases, J lost 2 bases, and 11 bases lay in between. The CDR3 nucleotides are TGTGCCAGCAGTTATGAGCGGGCTGCCTACGAGCAGTACTTC. Encoded protein: CASSYERAAYEQYF.

This sequence joins TRBV19 and TRBJ2-3, with D uncertain. Trimming shortened V by 7 bases and J by 6 bases, and 17 bases separated the two germline ends. The CDR3 runs 14 residues. In germline, CDR1 is LNHDA, CDR2 SQIVND (reference sequence). CDR3 nucleotide sequence: TGTGCCAGTACCGACGATACCCCGGGTGATACGCAGTATTTT. It yields the protein CASTDDTPGDTQYF.

The V and J genes are TRBV5-1 and TRBJ2-3, with 9 bases fitting TRBD2. CDR3 size: 13 residues. V was clipped by 6 bases and J by 1 base; unmatched bases: 0. The germline V gene has CDR1 SGHRS and CDR2 YFSETQ. The CDR3: CASTSGGTDTQYF. In DNA, the CDR3 is TGCGCCAGCACTAGCGGGGGCACAGATACGCAGTATTTT.

V gene TRBV23-1 combines with J gene TRBJ2-5; possibly TRBD2 for D (6 bases). TRBV23-1 is labeled an ORF, and its function is uncertain. Trimming shortened V by 4 bases and J by 7 bases, and 22 bases separated the two germline ends. The length of the CDR3 is 16 residues. CDR3: CASSPMRGPSVGTQYF. The CDR3 nucleotides read TGCGCCAGCAGTCCCATGCGGGGACCCAGCGTAGGGACCCAGTACTTC.

This clone was counted only a few times. The V gene is TRBV4-1, the J gene TRBJ2-7; 9 bases are a match to TRBD1. Trimming at V came to 0 bases and at J to 3 bases, leaving 6 bases not matched to a gene. Germline V CDR1 and CDR2: MGHRA, YSYEKL. This CDR3 has 16 amino acids. CDR3 in DNA: TGCGCCAGCAGCCAAGAACCGGGACAGGGTATCTACGAGCAGTACTTC. It is translated as CASSQEPGQGIYEQYF.

This chain connects TRBV9 to TRBJ1-5; perhaps TRBD1 as D (6 bases). CDR1 is SGDLS, CDR2 YYNGEE, per germline. The CDR3 consists of 18 residues. Trimming shortened V by 5 bases and J by 3 bases, and 24 bases separated the two germline ends. CDR3 bases: TGTGCCAGCAGAATAGAGAGGTTCGGGCAGGGGAACAATCAGCCCCAGCATTTT. Translating it yields CASRIERFGQGNNQPQHF. Full variable domain (missing parts from reference TRBV9 and TRBJ1-5): DSGVTQTPKHLITATGQRVTLRCSPRSGDLSVYWYQQSLDQGLQFLIQYYNGEERAKGNILERFSAQQFPDLHSELNLSSLELGDSALYFCASRIERFGQGNNQPQHFGDGTRLSIL.